The subject of this entry is one TCR beta chain. Antigen unknown. This specimen belongs to a study of cytomegalovirus exposure and HLA in healthy donors. Broader study findings: A likely sequencing artifact accounted for one observed cluster of highly shared sequence variants. HLA alleles were associated with fewer than 20,000 TCR beta sequences in a later analysis at 0.05 false discovery rate. Later on, a genetic analysis was performed. It linked a missense variant in DCLRE1C with V- and J-gene trimming of TCR beta.

The V gene's germline CDR1 is LNHNV and CDR2 YYDKDF (reference sequence). The V gene lost 1 base and the J gene lost 3 bases, with 12 bases spanning the gap. CDR3 length: 15 amino acids. The PCR had 60 Vbeta and 13 Jbeta primers. Per the original data handling: In a later analysis, roughly 11 million of some 80 million unique beta chains occurred in at least two donors. Data came from immunoSEQ multiplex PCR; TCRdb stores just in-frame clones and leaves some out. D and trimming were read from the DNA, whereas the V and J calls and clone size are those reported in that table. In the table there are about 36,000 clones, roughly two thirds of which are singletons.

The sequencing input was PBMCs. V and J are TRBV15 and TRBJ1-1; D not resolved. The source is a man younger than 45 in good health and CMV-seronegative. CDR3 in amino acids: CATSRVRRMDTEAFF. The CDR3 DNA reads TGTGCCACCAGCAGAGTGCGGAGGATGGACACTGAAGCTTTCTTT.